Included here is one T cell receptor (beta chain) sequence, with context. This sample was included in a study of blood T cell repertoires in COVID-19. Clones were sequenced by immunoSEQ multiplex PCR, and TCRdb holds only the in-frame ones, with some missing. The sample has about 350,000 clones, approximately 89% seen once. V was cut by 2 bases and J by 1 base, with 6 bases left in between. The CDR3 runs to 14 residues. The germline V gene encodes CDR1 SGHNT and CDR2 YYREEE (reference sequence). Seattle patient enrollment occurred during active infection, with longitudinal follow-up thereafter. V is TRBV5-4 and J is TRBJ2-2, with D maybe TRBD2 (5 bases). The sequencing input was peripheral blood. This clonotype was obtained from an older woman with COVID-19, enrolled during active disease. The CDR3 here is CASSFAGNTGELFF. Written as DNA, the CDR3 is TGTGCCAGCAGCTTTGCGGGGAACACCGGGGAGCTGTTTTTT.